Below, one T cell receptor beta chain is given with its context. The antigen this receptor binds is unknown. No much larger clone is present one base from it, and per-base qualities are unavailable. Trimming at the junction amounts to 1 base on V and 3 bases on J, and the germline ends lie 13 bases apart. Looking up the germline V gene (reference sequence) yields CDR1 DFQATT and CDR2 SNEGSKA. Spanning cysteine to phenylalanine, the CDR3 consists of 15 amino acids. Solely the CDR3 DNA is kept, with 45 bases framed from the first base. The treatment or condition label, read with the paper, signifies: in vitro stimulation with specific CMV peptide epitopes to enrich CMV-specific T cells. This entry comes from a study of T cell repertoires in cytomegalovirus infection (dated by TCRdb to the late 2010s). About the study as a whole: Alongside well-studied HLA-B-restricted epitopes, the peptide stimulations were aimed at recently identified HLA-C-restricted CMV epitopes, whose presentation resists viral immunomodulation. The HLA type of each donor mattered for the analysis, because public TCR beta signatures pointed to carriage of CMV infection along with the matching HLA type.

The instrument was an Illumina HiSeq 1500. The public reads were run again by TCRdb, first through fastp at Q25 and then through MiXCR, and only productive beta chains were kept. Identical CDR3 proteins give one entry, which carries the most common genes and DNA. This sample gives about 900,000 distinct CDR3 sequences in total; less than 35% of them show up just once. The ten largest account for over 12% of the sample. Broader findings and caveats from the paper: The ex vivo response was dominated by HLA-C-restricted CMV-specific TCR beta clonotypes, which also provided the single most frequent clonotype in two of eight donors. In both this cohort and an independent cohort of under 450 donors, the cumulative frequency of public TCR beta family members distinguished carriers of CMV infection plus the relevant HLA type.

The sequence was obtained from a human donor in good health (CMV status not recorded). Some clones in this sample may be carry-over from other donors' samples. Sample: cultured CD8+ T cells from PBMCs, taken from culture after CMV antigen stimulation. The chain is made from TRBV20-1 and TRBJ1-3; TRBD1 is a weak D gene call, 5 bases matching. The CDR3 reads CSARVEGMFGNTIYF. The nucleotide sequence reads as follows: TGCAGTGCTAGAGTCGAGGGGATGTTTGGAAACACCATATATTTT.